Below are 14 T cell receptor beta chains sequenced from a single sample in a study of T cell changes during pregnancy in multiple sclerosis. Assay: immunoSEQ multiplex PCR; the TCRdb copy retains only in-frame clones and omits some. The repertoire holds about 70,000 clones, with less than 95% as singletons. This sample comprised peripheral blood, obtained in the third trimester of pregnancy. These receptors were taken from a female donor with multiple sclerosis, enrolled in a pregnancy study.

The J gene is TRBJ2-7, the V gene TRBV6-6; tentative D call: TRBD1 (5 bases). The CDR3 has 14 amino acids. With 0 bases removed from V and 3 bases from J, the gap between germline ends came to 9 bases. CDR1 and CDR2 from the germline V gene are MNHNY and SVGAGI (reference sequence). CDR3 sequence reads: CASSYSPQGYEQYF. CDR3 nucleotides: TGTGCCAGCAGTTACTCGCCTCAGGGCTACGAGCAGTACTTC.

Written as DNA, the CDR3 is TGTGCCAGCAGTTACCCAGGGGGGAGCACTGAAGCTTTCTTT. This sequence encodes CASSYPGGSTEAFF. The rearrangement joins TRBV6-5 to TRBJ1-1; 7 bases agree with TRBD1. CDR1 MNHEY and CDR2 SVGAGI come from the germline V gene. This CDR3 spans 14 amino acids. V shed 2 bases and J 4 bases; nucleotides not matched to a gene: 4.

This sequence joins TRBV7-9 and TRBJ2-7; 7 positions agree with TRBD1. Germline-derived CDR1 and CDR2 are SEHNR and FQNEAQ (reference sequence). After removal of 6 bases from V and 3 bases from J, the junction contained 5 bases not matched to a gene. CDR3 length equals 13 residues. The CDR3 protein is CASSSTGDYEQYF. For the CDR3, the DNA is TGTGCCAGCAGTTCCACAGGGGACTACGAGCAGTACTTC.

Here the CDR3 DNA reads TGTGCGTTAGCGGGGGGGACCTACGAGCAGTACTTC. The encoded protein is CALAGGTYEQYF. The chain combines TRBV30 with TRBJ2-7, with 11 bases identical to TRBD2. The CDR3 extends over 12 amino acids. Germline loops: CDR1 GTSNPN, CDR2 SVGIG (reference sequence).

This clone was found once. CDR3 amino acids: CASSPTLLYEQYF. CDR3 in DNA: TGTGCCAGCTCTCCAACTCTCCTCTACGAGCAGTACTTC. The chain is built from TRBV6-1 and TRBJ2-7; D uncertain. V lost 8 bases and J 3 bases, leaving 14 bases between the germline ends. From germline, CDR1 is MNHNS and CDR2 SASEGT. The CDR3 length is 13 residues.

This chain joins TRBV5-4 and TRBJ1-2, with 7 bases lining up with TRBD1. From germline, CDR1 is SGHNT and CDR2 YYREEE (reference sequence). V shed 0 bases, J shed 5 bases, and the junction held 4 bases outside the gene matches. The CDR3 contains 14 residues. The CDR3: CASSLEGAGYGYTF. CDR3 coding DNA: TGTGCCAGCAGCTTGGAGGGGGCGGGTTATGGCTACACCTTC.

The chain carries TRBV7-2 and TRBJ1-1; no definite D call. V shed 2 bases and J shed 4 bases, with 11 bases lying between them. The germline V gene encodes CDR1 SGHTA and CDR2 FQGNSA. The CDR3 consists of 14 residues. The CDR3: CASSLLAVSTEAFF. The DNA of the CDR3 is TGTGCCAGCAGCTTATTGGCGGTATCCACTGAAGCTTTCTTT.

V gene TRBV2 combines with J gene TRBJ2-4; TRBD2 agrees at 11 bases. The CDR3 is made up of 15 amino acids. Germline-derived CDR1 and CDR2 are SNHLY and FYNNEI. V trimming: 6 bases; J trimming: 6 bases; junction bases outside the gene matches: 7. The CDR3 nucleotides read TGTGCCAGCAGGTTACTAGCGGGGGCTCTAAACATTCAGTACTTC. It yields the protein CASRLLAGALNIQYF.

V is TRBV18 and J is TRBJ2-3, with 10 nucleotides matching TRBD2. V lost 6 bases and J lost 2; bases outside the gene matches: 5. This CDR3 contains 15 residues. In germline, CDR1 is KGHSH, CDR2 LQKENI. The CDR3 here is CASSPLAGDTDTQYF. As DNA, the CDR3 is TGTGCCAGCTCTCCTCTAGCGGGGGACACAGATACGCAGTATTTT.

V usage is TRBV7-9 and J usage is TRBJ2-7, with TRBD1 as a possible D gene (6 bases). The CDR3 is 12 amino acids. V lost 6 bases and J 7 bases, leaving 13 bases between the germline ends. From germline, CDR1 is SEHNR and CDR2 FQNEAQ (reference sequence). The CDR3 DNA sequence: TGTGCCAGCAGTTCGGACAGTAAAGAGCAGTACTTC. Its protein is CASSSDSKEQYF.

This clone appeared once. The chain is built from TRBV4-3 and TRBJ2-7, with TRBD1 identical over 9 bases. Germline CDR1 is LGHNA and CDR2 is YSLEER. V trimming: 0 bases; J trimming: 2 bases; junction bases outside the gene matches: 8. The CDR3 runs 17 residues. CDR3 in amino acids: CASSQDRDRGFAYEQYF. The DNA of the CDR3 is TGCGCCAGCAGCCAAGATCGAGACAGGGGGTTTGCCTACGAGCAGTACTTC.

The CDR3 DNA is TGTGCCAGCAGTGAAACAGGGGAGGTCCTGACTTTC. Its translation is CASSETGEVLTF. This rearrangement joins TRBV28 to TRBJ2-6, with TRBD1 matching 7 bases. CDR1 and CDR2 (germline): MDHEN, SYDVKM. CDR3 length: 12 amino acids. J gave up 13 bases and V 5 bases, and 5 bases lay outside the gene matches.

Here the CDR3 DNA reads TGTGCCAGCTCCCCTGGGTACGGAGGACAAGAGACCCAGTACTTC. Translating it yields CASSPGYGGQETQYF. The V call is TRBV7-3, the J call TRBJ2-5; possible D gene TRBD2, 5 bases. The CDR3 loop spans 15 amino acids. Trimming took off 8 bases at V and 2 bases at J, with 18 bases between the two ends. Germline lookup yields CDR1 SGHTA and CDR2 FQGTGA.

This clone was observed once. The J gene is TRBJ1-4, the V gene TRBV25-1; the D is unclear. This CDR3 comprises 11 residues. The germline V gene encodes CDR1 MGHDK and CDR2 SYGVNS. Trimming shortened V by 5 bases and J by 14 bases, and 12 bases separated the two germline ends. Here the CDR3 reads CASSNGPYLFF. The CDR3 coding sequence is TGTGCCAGCAGTAATGGGCCGTACCTGTTTTTT.